A selection of T cell receptor beta chains follows, all from one sample in a study of cytomegalovirus exposure and HLA in healthy donors. Data came from immunoSEQ multiplex PCR; TCRdb stores just in-frame clones and leaves some out. This sample has under 200,000 clones; roughly 80% occur once, and the top ten carry 1.5% to 2%. Sequencing input: PBMCs. The receptors were gathered from a human donor in good health. Each CDR3 is given with its conserved first and last residue. A D gene is named only where the DNA matches it firmly. Where a row states a size, it is once, few, many or the class of an expanded clone; other rows omit it.

clone_size: NA
j_call: TRBJ2-7
v_call: TRBV2
d_call: TRBD1
cdr3_aa: CASNRDRGSYEQYF
cdr3_nt: TGTGCCAGCAATCGGGACAGGGGTTCCTACGAGCAGTACTTC

clone_size: NA
j_call: TRBJ1-6
v_call: TRBV18
d_call: NA
cdr3_aa: CASSPYDSLNSPLHF
cdr3_nt: TGTGCCAGCTCACCATACGACAGTTTAAATTCACCCCTCCACTTT

clone_size: NA
j_call: TRBJ2-5
v_call: TRBV5-8
d_call: NA
cdr3_aa: CASSQQETQYF
cdr3_nt: TGTGCCAGCAGCCAACAAGAGACCCAGTACTTC

clone_size: NA
j_call: TRBJ1-4
v_call: TRBV25-1
d_call: NA
cdr3_aa: CASSEAGGEKLFF
cdr3_nt: TGTGCCAGCAGTGAAGCCGGGGGTGAAAAACTGTTTTTT

clone_size: NA
j_call: TRBJ2-3
v_call: TRBV7-6
d_call: TRBD2
cdr3_aa: CASSLGGAFRVTDTQYF
cdr3_nt: TGTGCCAGCAGCCTCGGGGGGGCCTTTCGAGTCACAGATACGCAGTATTTT

clone_size: NA
j_call: TRBJ2-7
v_call: TRBV5-1
d_call: TRBD2
cdr3_aa: CASSFGGGEQYF
cdr3_nt: TGCGCCAGCAGCTTCGGGGGGGGCGAGCAGTACTTC

clone_size: NA
j_call: TRBJ1-5
v_call: TRBV9
d_call: TRBD1
cdr3_aa: CASSGTGGNQPQHF
cdr3_nt: TGTGCCAGCAGCGGGACAGGGGGCAATCAGCCCCAGCATTTT

clone_size: NA
j_call: TRBJ2-3
v_call: TRBV5-4
d_call: TRBD2
cdr3_aa: CASSDLAGGPTSTDTQYF
cdr3_nt: TGTGCCAGCAGCGATCTAGCGGGGGGCCCCACTAGCACAGATACGCAGTATTTT

clone_size: NA
j_call: TRBJ1-5
v_call: TRBV2
d_call: NA
cdr3_aa: CASRPGQYSNQPQHF
cdr3_nt: TGTGCCAGCAGACCAGGACAGTATAGCAATCAGCCCCAGCATTTT

clone_size: few
j_call: TRBJ2-7
v_call: TRBV6-5
d_call: NA
cdr3_aa: CASSRDTEQYF
cdr3_nt: TGTGCCAGCAGCCGTGACACCGAGCAGTACTTC

clone_size: NA
j_call: TRBJ2-7
v_call: TRBV5-1
d_call: NA
cdr3_aa: CASSTWAGVAYEQYF
cdr3_nt: TGCGCCAGCAGCACTTGGGCAGGGGTTGCCTACGAGCAGTACTTC

clone_size: NA
j_call: TRBJ1-1
v_call: TRBV7-9
d_call: NA
cdr3_aa: CASSLAGPRGTEAFF
cdr3_nt: TGTGCCAGCAGCTTAGCGGGTCCCCGGGGCACTGAAGCTTTCTTT

clone_size: NA
j_call: TRBJ1-2
v_call: TRBV7-2
d_call: NA
cdr3_aa: CASRGGTNGYTF
cdr3_nt: TGTGCCAGCAGGGGTGGGACAAATGGCTACACCTTC

clone_size: NA
j_call: TRBJ2-3
v_call: TRBV9
d_call: NA
cdr3_aa: CASSVERADTQYF
cdr3_nt: TGTGCCAGCAGCGTCGAACGAGCAGATACGCAGTATTTT

clone_size: NA
j_call: TRBJ2-2
v_call: TRBV15
d_call: NA
cdr3_aa: CATSRDWGPAGELFF
cdr3_nt: TGTGCCACCAGCAGAGATTGGGGCCCGGCCGGGGAGCTGTTTTTT

clone_size: NA
j_call: TRBJ2-5
v_call: TRBV9
d_call: TRBD1
cdr3_aa: CASSAPGQAEGETQYF
cdr3_nt: TGTGCCAGCAGCGCACCAGGACAGGCCGAAGGAGAGACCCAGTACTTC

clone_size: once
j_call: TRBJ2-2
v_call: TRBV7-6
d_call: NA
cdr3_aa: CASSLGGQFYTGELFF
cdr3_nt: TGTGCCAGCAGCTTAGGGGGGCAGTTTTACACCGGGGAGCTGTTTTTT

clone_size: NA
j_call: TRBJ1-1
v_call: TRBV29-1
d_call: TRBD1
cdr3_aa: CSVRQGMDTEAFF
cdr3_nt: TGCAGCGTACGACAGGGAATGGACACTGAAGCTTTCTTT

clone_size: NA
j_call: TRBJ1-4
v_call: TRBV6-5
d_call: NA
cdr3_aa: CASSRTHEKLFF
cdr3_nt: TGTGCCAGCAGTCGGACACATGAAAAACTGTTTTTT

clone_size: NA
j_call: TRBJ2-3
v_call: TRBV6-4
d_call: NA
cdr3_aa: CASSDSTGSTDTQYF
cdr3_nt: TGTGCCAGCAGTGACTCGACAGGTAGCACAGATACGCAGTATTTT

clone_size: NA
j_call: TRBJ1-2
v_call: TRBV9
d_call: NA
cdr3_aa: CASSRTGPNYGYTF
cdr3_nt: TGTGCCAGCAGCCGCACAGGGCCTAACTATGGCTACACCTTC